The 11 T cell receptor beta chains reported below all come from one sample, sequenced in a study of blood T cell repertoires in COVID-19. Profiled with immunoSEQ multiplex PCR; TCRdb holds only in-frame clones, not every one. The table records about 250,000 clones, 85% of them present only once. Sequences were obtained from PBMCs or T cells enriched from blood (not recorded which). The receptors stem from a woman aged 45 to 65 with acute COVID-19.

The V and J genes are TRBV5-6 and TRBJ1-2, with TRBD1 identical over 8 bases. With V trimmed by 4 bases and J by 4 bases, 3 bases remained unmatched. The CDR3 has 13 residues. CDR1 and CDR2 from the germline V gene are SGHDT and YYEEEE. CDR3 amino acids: CASSVGQGYGYTF. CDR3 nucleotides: TGTGCCAGCAGCGTTGGACAGGGCTATGGCTACACCTTC.

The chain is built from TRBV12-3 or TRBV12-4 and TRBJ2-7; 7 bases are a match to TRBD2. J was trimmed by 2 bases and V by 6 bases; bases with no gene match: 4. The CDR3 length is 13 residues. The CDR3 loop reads CASSLAEAYEQYF. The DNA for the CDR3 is TGTGCCAGCAGCCTAGCGGAGGCCTACGAGCAGTACTTC.

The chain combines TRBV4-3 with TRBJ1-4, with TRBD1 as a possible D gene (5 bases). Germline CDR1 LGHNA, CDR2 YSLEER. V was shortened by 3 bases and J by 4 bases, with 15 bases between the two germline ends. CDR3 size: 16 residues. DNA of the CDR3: TGCGCCAGCAGCCAGGAGGGGAGGGGATTTAATGAAAAACTGTTTTTT. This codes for CASSQEGRGFNEKLFF.

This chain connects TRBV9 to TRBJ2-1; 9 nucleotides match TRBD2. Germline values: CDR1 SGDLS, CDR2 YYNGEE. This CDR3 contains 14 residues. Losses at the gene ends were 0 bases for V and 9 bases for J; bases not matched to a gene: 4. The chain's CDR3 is CASSVVGGGAEQFF. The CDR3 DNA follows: TGTGCCAGCAGCGTAGTCGGCGGGGGGGCTGAGCAGTTCTTC.

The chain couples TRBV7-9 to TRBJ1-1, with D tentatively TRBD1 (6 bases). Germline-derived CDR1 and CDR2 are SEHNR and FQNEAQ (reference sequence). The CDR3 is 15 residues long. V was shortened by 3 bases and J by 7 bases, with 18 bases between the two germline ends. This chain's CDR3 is CASSFLGAGADEAFF. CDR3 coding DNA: TGTGCCAGCAGCTTCCTTGGGGCAGGGGCGGATGAAGCTTTCTTT.

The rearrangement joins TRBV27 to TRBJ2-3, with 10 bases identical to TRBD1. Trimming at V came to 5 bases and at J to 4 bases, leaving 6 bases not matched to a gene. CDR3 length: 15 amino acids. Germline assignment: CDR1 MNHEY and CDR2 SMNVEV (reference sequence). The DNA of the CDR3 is TGTGCCAGCAGTCCCCGGGACAGGGGATCAGATACGCAGTATTTT. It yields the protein CASSPRDRGSDTQYF.

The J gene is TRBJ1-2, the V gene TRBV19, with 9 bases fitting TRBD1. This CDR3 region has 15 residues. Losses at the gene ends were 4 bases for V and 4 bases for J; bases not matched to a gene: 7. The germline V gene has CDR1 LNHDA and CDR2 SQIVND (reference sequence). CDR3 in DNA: TGTGCCAGTAGTACAACTACAGGGGGCCCCTATGGCTACACCTTC. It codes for CASSTTTGGPYGYTF.

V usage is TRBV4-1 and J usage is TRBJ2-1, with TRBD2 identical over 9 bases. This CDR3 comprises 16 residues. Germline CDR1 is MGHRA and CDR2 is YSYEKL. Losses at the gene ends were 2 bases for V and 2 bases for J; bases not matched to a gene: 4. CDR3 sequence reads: CASSQPGLATYNEQFF. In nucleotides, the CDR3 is TGCGCCAGCAGCCAACCGGGACTAGCAACCTACAATGAGCAGTTCTTC.

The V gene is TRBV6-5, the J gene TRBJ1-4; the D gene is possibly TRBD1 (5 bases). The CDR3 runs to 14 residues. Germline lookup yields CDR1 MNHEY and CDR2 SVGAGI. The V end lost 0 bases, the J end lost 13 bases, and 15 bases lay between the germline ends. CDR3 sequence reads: CASSYSNGAERLFF. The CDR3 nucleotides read TGTGCCAGCAGTTACTCGAATGGGGCAGAGAGACTGTTTTTT.

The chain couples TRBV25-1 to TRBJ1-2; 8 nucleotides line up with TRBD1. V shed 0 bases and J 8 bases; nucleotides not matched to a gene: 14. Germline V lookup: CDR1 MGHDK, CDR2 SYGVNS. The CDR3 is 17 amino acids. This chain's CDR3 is CASSEYSFGRGPVGYTF. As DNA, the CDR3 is TGTGCCAGCAGTGAATATAGTTTTGGCAGGGGGCCTGTCGGCTACACCTTC.

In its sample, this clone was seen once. CDR3 protein: CATTGKSSGNTIYF. As DNA, the CDR3 is TGTGCCACGACAGGGAAGAGCTCTGGAAACACCATATATTTT. The chain couples TRBV5-6 to TRBJ1-3; 7 positions match TRBD1. The CDR3 is 14 residues long. Germline CDR1 reads SGHDT; CDR2 reads YYEEEE. V lost 9 bases to trimming and J lost 0 bases; unmatched junction nucleotides: 6.